This TCR beta chain comes out of a study of blood T cell repertoires in COVID-19. Whole-study context: T cells, B-cell-depleted T cells, or PBMCs supplied cDNA or gDNA.

In the authors' workflow: Quantification of nucleated cells was approximated via reference gene primer amplification. Produced via immunoSEQ multiplex PCR; TCRdb's table is partial and in-frame only. The V and J calls and clone size are taken from that table; D and trimming were inferred from the DNA. The sample has a few hundred thousand clones, 70% to 90% seen once. CDR1 is KGHDR and CDR2 is SFDVKD in the germline V gene. The CDR3 has 16 residues. Trimming took off 3 bases at V and 0 bases at J, with 11 bases between the two ends. This TCR was sampled from a man aged 55 to 70 with acute or convalescent COVID-19. This chain uses TRBV24-1 with TRBJ2-1; D might be TRBD1 (5 bases). The sample taken for sequencing was peripheral blood. CDR3 protein: CATSDRTDSSYNEQFF. For the CDR3, the DNA is TGTGCCACCAGTGATCGGACCGACAGCTCCTACAATGAGCAGTTCTTC.